The rows below give T cell receptor beta chains drawn from one sample of a study of neurological immune-mediated disorders. TCRdb reprocessed the 5' RACE reads with MiXCR, giving one entry per CDR3 protein. The sample lists around 80,000 distinct CDR3 sequences, about a tenth occurring once. Material: PBMCs. Receptors were obtained from a middle-aged man in good health. Both conserved end residues are part of each CDR3. D genes are given only for firm matches. The size field reads once, few or many counts, or a class when the clone is expanded.

v_gene	abundance	j_gene	d_gene	CDR3aa	CDR3nt
TRBV30	many	TRBJ1-4	-	CAWSAGLEKLFF	TGTGCCTGGAGTGCGGGACTTGAAAAACTGTTTTTT
TRBV5-1	many	TRBJ1-2	-	CASSSYGTPKMETLNYGYTF	TGCGCCAGCAGCTCGTACGGGACACCTAAGATGGAAACCTTGAACTATGGCTACACCTTC
TRBV28	many	TRBJ2-7	-	CASSFFQITYEQYF	TGTGCCAGCAGTTTTTTCCAGATTACCTACGAGCAGTACTTC
TRBV10-2	many	TRBJ1-5	-	CASSGTLNQPQHF	TGCGCCAGCAGCGGGACGCTTAATCAGCCCCAGCATTTT
TRBV29-1	many	TRBJ1-1	-	CSVAGGAWNTEAFF	TGCAGCGTCGCAGGTGGGGCTTGGAACACTGAAGCTTTCTTT
TRBV20-1	many	TRBJ2-3	-	CSARARGTDTQYF	TGCAGTGCTAGAGCCAGGGGTACAGATACGCAGTATTTT
TRBV7-2	many	TRBJ2-3	-	CASRSGSTDTQYF	TGTGCCAGCAGGTCAGGAAGCACAGATACGCAGTATTTT
TRBV6-6	many	TRBJ2-3	TRBD2	CASSYPSPGLGGSDTQYF	TGTGCCAGCAGTTACCCCTCGCCGGGACTAGGGGGATCAGATACGCAGTATTTT
TRBV3-1	few	TRBJ2-7	-	CASSGETGGYEQYF	TGTGCCAGCAGCGGAGAAACGGGCGGCTACGAGCAGTACTTC
TRBV7-9	many	TRBJ2-7	-	CASSHDSYEQYF	TGTGCCAGCAGCCACGACAGTTACGAGCAGTACTTC
TRBV7-3	many	TRBJ2-3	-	CATSRQGGGDTQYF	TGTGCCACCTCCCGTCAGGGGGGCGGGGATACGCAGTATTTT